The source of this TCR beta chain is a study of beta chain features in type 1 diabetes (dated by TCRdb to 2017 to 2018). Notes on the research overall: Patients and healthy donors did not differ in mean age, gender distribution, total cell number or subset yield. A total of 90 million to 120 million sorted cells were examined across all samples, and a strong correlation was observed between cell number per subset and RNA yield. The study compared TCRB repertoires of sorted circulating CD4+ T cell subsets between recently diagnosed type 1 diabetes patients and matched healthy donors. Regulatory and stem cell-like memory subsets were isolated from only 8 patients and roughly 8 healthy donors, whereas naive and central memory subsets came from all 30 or so donors. Study-wide conclusions, independent of this receptor: Naive, central memory and regulatory TCRB repertoires appeared more similar among patients than among healthy donors. Because cDNA was sequenced instead of genomic DNA, highly expressing activated cells could be over-represented, though the groups showed no difference in activation or CD3 levels. Shorter templates might be favored by PCR, yet because patient and control samples were amplified and corrected together, any such skew would affect both groups equally. In all four CD4+ subsets, TCRB CDR3 length was moderately but significantly shorter in type 1 diabetes patients. At VDJ recombination sites, type 1 diabetes patients had fewer insertions and more deleted nucleotides, which implies abnormalities in thymic rearrangement. Because the HLA sub-analyses included only small numbers of individuals, any influence of HLA type on TCRB rearrangement was left unresolved.

In its sample, this clone was seen a few times. This receptor's antigen is unknown. No qualities accompany the bases; no much larger clone lies one base away. Spanning cysteine to phenylalanine, the CDR3 consists of 15 amino acids. The only DNA kept is the CDR3, 45 bases in frame from the first base. The germline V gene encodes CDR1 LGHNA and CDR2 YSLEER. V and J lose 4 bases and 4 bases, and a span of 14 bases separates them. All of the isolated RNA was reverse transcribed with the High Capacity cDNA Reverse Transcription Kit, so expressed TCRB transcripts were sequenced. Deep immunoSEQ sequencing was performed on naive, central memory and regulatory T cell samples, with an average of about 3.6 million total reads per sample. Sorted cells were lysed in RLT buffer and RNA was extracted with DNase-treated RNeasy Micro or Mini kits, depending on cell number. To prevent cross-contamination, each cell subset was processed individually, whereas patient and healthy donor samples were processed jointly. TCRB sequences were amplified from cDNA with the immunoSEQ multiplex PCR, producing 87-bp fragments spanning the CDR3 region. The amplicons were sequenced using the Illumina HiSeq platform. Per the original workflow: PCR bias was computationally corrected using synthetic template baselines, reads within Hamming distance 2 were collapsed, and singletons that could not be merged were discarded. Reads were aligned against IMGT so that V, D and J genes, CDR3 length and insertions or deletions at six rearrangement sites could be assigned. Clonotype counts were normalized to sorted cell number within each subset before computing true diversity and Gini coefficients with the tcR R package. Repertoire sharing was quantified using the overlap coefficient calculated on TCRB nucleotide sequences. As a proxy for the pre-selection repertoire, out-of-frame TCRB sequences from naive cells were analyzed. The table was pulled from immuneACCESS by TCRdb, which kept in-frame rearrangements only. Such tables lose some clones; where checked, under half of the loss comes from unresolved V genes, and the rest has no known cause. V and J calls and clone size are as listed in that table; D and trimming were resolved from the DNA. The sample data list hundreds of thousands of clones, and more than 13% of these were observed just once. In total, the top ten clones hold approximately 0.042% of the sample.

A single peripheral blood draw of approximately 110 mL on average was collected from each donor into heparinised tubes. Naive, central memory, regulatory and stem cell-like memory CD4+ T cells were sorted on a BD FACSAria II using a panel including CD45RO, CCR7, CD25, CD127, CD95 and CD27. Every sorted population had a purity above 95%. PBMCs were isolated immediately by Lymphoprep density gradient centrifugation and stained directly without culture. Samples were stained and sorted in pairs, with one healthy donor and one patient per experiment, so that batch effects were minimized. The sample taken for sequencing was naive CD4+ T cells from blood. Read against the paper, the sample's cell subset or site label means: true naive CD4+ T cells. Here the chain combines TRBV4-3 and TRBJ1-5, with a weak D call of TRBD1 (5 bases match). The sequence was obtained from a young man with type 1 diabetes. The CDR3 loop reads CASSPGAGGNQPQHF. The DNA reads as follows: TGCGCCAGCAGCCCGGGAGCGGGGGGGAATCAGCCCCAGCATTTT.